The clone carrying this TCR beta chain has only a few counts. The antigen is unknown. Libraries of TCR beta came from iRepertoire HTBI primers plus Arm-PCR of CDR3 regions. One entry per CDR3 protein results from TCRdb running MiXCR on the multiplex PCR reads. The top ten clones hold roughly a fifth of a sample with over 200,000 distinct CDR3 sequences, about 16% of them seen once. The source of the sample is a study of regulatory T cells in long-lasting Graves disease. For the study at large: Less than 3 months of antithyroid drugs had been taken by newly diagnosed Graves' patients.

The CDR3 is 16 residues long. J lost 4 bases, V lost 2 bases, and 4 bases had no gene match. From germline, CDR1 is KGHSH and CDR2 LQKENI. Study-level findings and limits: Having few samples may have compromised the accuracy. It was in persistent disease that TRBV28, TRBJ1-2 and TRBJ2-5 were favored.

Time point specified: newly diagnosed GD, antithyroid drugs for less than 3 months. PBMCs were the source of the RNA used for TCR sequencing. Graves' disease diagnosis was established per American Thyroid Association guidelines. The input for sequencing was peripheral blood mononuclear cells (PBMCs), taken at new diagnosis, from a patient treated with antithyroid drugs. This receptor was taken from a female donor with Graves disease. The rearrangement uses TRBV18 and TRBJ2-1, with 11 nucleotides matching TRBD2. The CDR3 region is CASSPGVAGGYNEQFF. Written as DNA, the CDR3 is TGTGCCAGCTCACCAGGAGTAGCGGGAGGGTACAATGAGCAGTTCTTC.